This TCR beta chain was recovered during a study of cytomegalovirus exposure and HLA in healthy donors (dated by TCRdb to between 2016 and 2019). With respect to the entire study: An earlier analysis of several hundred of the donors reported 250 to 300 Gb of sequence data and about 120 million unique TCR beta sequences obtained from 150 million to 200 million T cells. Besides the first cohort of roughly 660 subjects, a separate validation cohort made up of roughly 120 different subjects was used. Class I and class II HLA loci were covered by the typing at four-digit resolution. A few DR-DQ haplotypes were handled as single units for association and clustering because linkage in the cohort was strong. In an earlier analysis of 587 of the donors, high-throughput TCR beta sequencing was used to judge whether each TCR beta V gene segment behaved as functional or pseudogenic. Rather than using new phenotypic data, the later analysis identified candidate immune exposures from TCR beta sequences and from how often those sequences occurred across donors. In a later analysis, previously published TCR beta repertoires from 670 or so donors were re-analyzed and high-resolution HLA genotyping was added so that TCR occurrence patterns could be studied. The T cell repertoires of some 670 subjects were profiled by immunosequencing and related to cytomegalovirus serostatus. Typing coverage differed by locus: A, B, C, DRB1 and DQB1 were typed in roughly 620-640 donors, DQA1 in about 500, DPA1 in over 600, and DPB1 in just under 480. The aim of the study was to test whether cataloging public T cell receptors could identify signatures of past pathogen exposure. Donor age, sex, ethnicity and CMV serostatus were compiled alongside the repertoire data. A later genetic analysis used genome-wide SNP genotypes for about 60% of the roughly 700 donors, treating that subset as a discovery cohort. An early release covering 500 to 750 HLA-typed donors comprised about 300 gigabases of sequencing data and around 80 million unique TCR sequences. High-throughput TCR immunosequencing, statistical association of individual TCRs with disease status, and machine learning were combined to predict cytomegalovirus infection status. Among roughly 400 genotyped donors of the cohort, an average of around 240,000 unique TCR beta nucleotide sequences was sequenced per donor, of which 15% to 20% were non-productive. Of the 398 genotyped donors, around 81% fell in the genetic ancestry cluster associated with self-reported Caucasian donors. Every discovery cohort repertoire had been produced on one sequencing platform. What the study reported, not specific to this receptor: A later genetic analysis reported fewer N-insertions in productive TCRs among donors in an Asian-associated ancestry cluster than the roughly 720-donor mean. HLA typing was unavailable for some donors at each locus, so association tests used only the typed subset. Linkage disequilibrium might explain the correlated functional status among segregating V segments, but an unknown experimental factor could not be excluded. A cluster of highly shared sequence variants was judged likely to be a technical artifact of the sequencing pipeline. In an earlier analysis of several hundred of the donors, most TCR beta V segments were observed in productive rearrangements about 87% or about 30% of the time, broadly matching IMGT annotations. In a later analysis, several top co-occurrence clusters were reported to appear linked to parvovirus B19, influenza, CMV and Epstein-Barr virus. A further reported finding was that TCR beta sequences accurately predicted the HLA-A and HLA-B alleles for most subjects in the first cohort. Sequencing depth was assumed to be roughly uniform across donors in the presence/absence analyses, though that assumption may not hold. The cohort was sequenced for TCR beta chains only, and without alpha or paired-chain data the features that could be detected were limited. The classifier was reported to diagnose cytomegalovirus status with high specificity and sensitivity in both the original cohort and the validation cohort. Most TCR sequences were seen in very few donors, while some public TCRs were found in many individuals. About 17 rarely observed V segments, including chromosome 9 orphons, were excluded from the earlier analysis of a few hundred of the donors because counts were too low. A later genetic analysis associated a missense DCLRE1C variant with V-gene and J-gene trimming of TCR beta chains, and an independent cohort replicated the association. In a later analysis, HLA-associated TCR beta chains showed more clonal expansion and lower generation probabilities than non-associated chains that were equally common. In a later analysis, most CMV-associated TCR beta chains were found to appear HLA-restricted, with HLA associations seemingly driven largely by CMV exposure. CMV serostatus was the only immune exposure information available for the cohort. At a false discovery rate of 0.05, a later analysis linked approximately 18,000 TCR beta sequences to specific HLA alleles. A later analysis found that TCR association rates varied across HLA loci, with DRB1 alleles showing the most associated TCRs and HLA-C alleles the fewest. A few of the identified cytomegalovirus-associated TCR beta chains were confirmed in vitro to be specific for cytomegalovirus antigens. Some IMGT-functional V segments, including TRBV6-2 and TRBV6-3, could not be distinguished by the 87-base-pair reads and were therefore excluded. When HLA alleles, especially DR and DQ, strongly co-occurred, attributing TCR associations to individual alleles was difficult. The study gave a list of 150 to 200 TCR beta chains associated with cytomegalovirus. The authors suggested that the approach could potentially be generalized to other disease states and immunological phenotypes.

The cohort consisted of 666 healthy bone marrow donors. At the time of sampling, all cohort members were nominally healthy, though unrecorded immune exposures were likely present. The donor was CMV seronegative and belonged to the group of 352 seronegative cohort members. Every donor gave a peripheral blood sample, and the peripheral blood mononuclear cells from that sample were used for TCR beta sequencing. Genomic DNA extraction from the blood cell samples was performed with the Qiagen DNeasy Blood Extraction Kit. Notes on this clone: No antigen is known for it. Base-call qualities are not available, and no considerably larger clone is one nucleotide away.

Library preparation employed the immunoSEQ multiplex PCR assay. For the multiplex PCR, a mixture combining 60 forward primers for TCR Vbeta segments and 13 reverse primers for TCR Jbeta segments was used. Amplification of the CDR3 region of rearranged TCR beta genes was performed with a multiplex PCR assay on genomic DNA. The Illumina HiSeq System was used to sequence the amplified TCR beta libraries as 87-base-pair reads. In the source study's methods: Across the 670 or so repertoires, a later analysis counted 60 million to 90 million unique TCR beta chains, around 11 million of which were shared by at least two donors. Raw reads were error-corrected and collapsed into unique sequences by a nearest-neighbor algorithm in which closely related sequences were merged to remove PCR and sequencing errors. V, D and J gene segments were assigned by aligning CDR3 sequences to IMGT reference sequences. For a sequence to be retained, at least a six-nucleotide match to both a V gene segment and a J gene segment was required. Rearrangements were called productive when the CDR3 lacked stop codons and stayed in frame with V and J; all others were non-productive. CDR3 was defined by IMGT convention, running from the second conserved V-encoded cysteine to the conserved J-encoded phenylalanine. Sequences without an unambiguous match to a single V gene segment were excluded from the earlier analysis of several hundred of the donors. In an earlier analysis of approximately 610 of the donors, V segments were called functional above 56.7% productive rearrangements and were called segregating when the between-donor standard deviation exceeded 5%. A statistical classification framework was built to diagnose cytomegalovirus status from the catalog of TCR beta chain sequences. In a later analysis, TCR nucleotide sequences were compared against IMGT/GENE-DB human TR gene sequences so that V and J genes could be assigned. In a later analysis, CDR3 sequences and most-parsimonious VDJ recombination scenarios were assigned using the TCRdist pipeline. In a later analysis, each TCR beta chain was defined by its CDR3 amino acid sequence together with its V-gene family, and reads without a unique V-gene family were excluded. In a later analysis, 550 to 650 highly shared, low-generation-probability nucleotide sequences were removed to address suspected cross-contamination and a sequencing artifact. In a later analysis, a clonal expansion index was calculated for each public chain from normalized within-repertoire ranks of inferred template counts. A later analysis computed generation probabilities with a VDJ recombination model fitted to out-of-frame rearrangements, and checked the results against IGoR. A later analysis scored TCR-TCR, TCR-HLA and TCR-CMV co-occurrence with hypergeometric tests, applying a repertoire-size bias correction to TCR pairs. A later analysis estimated false discovery rates by permuting HLA or CMV assignments 20 times. In a later analysis, co-occurring TCRs were grouped with DBSCAN, and TCRdist sequence similarity was added when clustering was performed within HLA-allele-positive subsets. Repertoires with fewer than 30,000 or more than 120,000 public chains, plus five repertoires with anomalous nucleotide sharing, were excluded from co-occurrence clustering. What TCRdb holds here is the immuneACCESS table cut down to in-frame rearrangements. Part of the clones is not present; checked against another copy, under half of the missing clones reflect an unresolved V gene, and the others are unexplained. V and J calls and clone size are copied from that table; D and trimming were computed from the DNA. Across this sample there are more than 95,000 clones, with more than 75% seen only once. 1.5% to 2% of the sample comes from the top ten.

V is clipped by 0 bases and J by 1 base, and the sequence between their germline boundaries is 9 bases long. In the germline V gene (reference sequence), CDR1 corresponds to LNHNV and CDR2 to YYDKDF. From the cysteine up to the phenylalanine, the CDR3 has a length of 15 residues. The only DNA kept is the CDR3, 45 bases in frame from the first base. The chain uses TRBV15 and TRBJ1-1; confidence is insufficient to name the D gene. Input material: PBMCs. The receptor was derived from a woman aged 40 to 49 in good health and CMV-seronegative. In nucleotide form, the sequence is TGTGCCACCAGCAGAGAGGAGACCCAGAACACTGAAGCTTTCTTT. This codes for CATSREETQNTEAFF. Full variable domain (CDR3 extended with the reference TRBV15 and TRBJ1-1 proteins): DAMVIQNPRYQVTQFGKPVTLSCSQTLNHNVMYWYQQKSSQAPKLLFHYYDKDFNNEADTPDNFQSRRPNTSFCFLDIRSPGLGDTAMYLCATSREETQNTEAFFGQGTRLTVV.